Detailed here is one T cell receptor beta chain. Its antigen remains undetermined. Base qualities are not at hand, and no much larger clone is one base apart. These data are taken from a study of untreated major depressive disorder (dated by TCRdb to 2016 to 2019). Describing the broader study: In this cross-sectional case-control comparison, antidepressant-free major depressive disorder patients and individually matched non-depressed controls were compared on T cell phenotype and TCR repertoire. The TCRbeta sequencing followed up on differences in Vbeta 5.1, Vbeta 11 and Vbeta 22 usage that flow cytometry had shown in the whole cohort.

The Qiagen DNeasy Blood and Tissue Kit was used to extract total genomic DNA from purified CD4+ T cells. The TCRbeta CDR3 region, defined according to IMGT, was amplified and sequenced using immunoSEQ immunosequencing protocols. The authors' analysis ran thus. The immunoSEQ service preprocessed the raw sequence data to correct PCR and sequencing errors. The sequence data were loaded into the immunoSEQ Analyzer and then analyzed further using VDJtools v1.0.7. The paired Wilcoxon signed-rank test was used to test differences between patients and controls. TCRdb retrieved this table from immuneACCESS and kept in-frame rearrangements only. Not all clones are present; in checked studies, unresolved V genes account for under half, and no reason is known for the remainder. For V, J and clone size, that table is used; D and trimming come from the DNA. The table for this sample lists fewer than 30,000 clones; approximately 90% of them were counted only once. Clones ranked in the top ten supply around 0.7% of the sample.

From a lookup of the germline V gene, CDR1 and CDR2 are MNHNS and SASEGT. Including cysteine and phenylalanine, the CDR3 has 15 amino acids. Just CDR3 DNA is preserved here, 45 bases in frame from base 1. V has 6 bases trimmed and J has 0 bases trimmed; junction bases matching no gene number 6. Overall results and qualifications from the work: Because of the strict matching and exclusion criteria, the study sample was comparatively small, which limits how generalizable the findings are. TRBV25-01 and TRBV02-01 usage followed the flow-cytometry pattern but did not reach statistical significance in the sequencing data. The top five TRBV05-01 clones in every sequenced subject were all private clones. The sequencing comparisons used one-tailed planned tests on only three preselected Vbeta families. Sequencing confirmed higher TRBV05-01 (Vbeta 5.1) usage among CD4+ T cells of depressed patients than controls, with p = 0.040 in a one-tailed test.

Every depressed patient was matched in pairs with a non-depressed control on sex, age, current smoking status and body mass index. All participants were of European descent. To qualify, patients needed a DSM-IV diagnosis of major depressive disorder plus a Hamilton Rating Scale for Depression score of 18 or higher. For at least 8 weeks before enrollment, patients had taken no psychiatric medication of any kind, antidepressants included. Among the patients, depression severity spanned the moderate-to-severe range. All participants were excluded for major medical conditions, Axis I/II comorbidities, regular medication or illicit drug use, or drinking over 100 g alcohol weekly. Roughly 33 ml of peripheral blood was collected into EDTA tubes from each participant. Using the BD IMag Human CD4 T Lymphocyte Enrichment Set, CD4+ T cells were purified from thawed PBMCs via magnetic negative selection. Flow cytometry confirmed that the CD4+ enrichment method typically gave 85% to 95% purity. A subgroup of a few case-control pairs, chosen blind to the chemokine receptor expression and flow-cytometric repertoire skewing results, underwent TCRbeta sequencing. Every blood sample was taken in the morning at 8:00 a.m., after which PBMCs were separated out using Ficoll-Hypaque gradient centrifugation. PBMCs were cryopreserved by gradual cooling to -80 degrees C and were kept in liquid nitrogen until assay.

This TCR derives from a woman aged 30 to 39 with major depressive disorder. The receptor chain draws on TRBV6-1 and TRBJ2-3, and 7 bases in between align with TRBD2. Sequenced material: CD4+ T cells from PBMCs. The nucleotide sequence reads as follows: TGTGCCAGCAGGGGGCTAGCGGTTAGCACAGATACGCAGTATTTT. It encodes CASRGLAVSTDTQYF.